This T cell receptor beta chain derives from a study of tumor-infiltrating lymphocytes in primary liver carcinoma. Study background: Recorded tumor stage was T1-T3 N0M0, with diameters of about 4.2 to 10 cm.

CDR1 is ENHRY and CDR2 is SYGVKD in the germline V gene. V was pared by 11 bases and J by 0 bases, with 7 bases of the junction left unmatched. There are 14 residues in the CDR3. Production of TCR beta cDNA used approximately 480 ng total RNA together with a constant-region primer. Modified slightly, ARM-PCR produced TCR beta libraries over three nested multiplex PCR rounds. TRBV1-TRBV30 forward primers paired with a C-beta reverse primer were used in the first two PCR rounds, which ran about 11 cycles each. Using its own MiXCR run on the multiplex PCR reads, TCRdb lists one record per CDR3 protein. The profile shows approximately 330,000 distinct CDR3 sequences, around three fifths of them singletons. To note about this clonotype: A much larger clone is a single base away; this may be a read error.

RNA isolated from unsorted whole blood supplied the blood RNA, with germline DNA also extracted. The genes are TRBV10-3 and TRBJ1-5; 7 bases match TRBD1. The clonotype was recovered from a middle-aged man with primary liver carcinoma and hepatitis B virus infection. Material: peripheral blood. As DNA, the CDR3 is TGTGCCGTACAGGGGACTAATAGCAATCAGCCCCAGCATTTT. Protein: CAVQGTNSNQPQHF.